The entry below describes one T cell receptor (beta chain). Deletions cut 1 base from V and 6 bases from J, with 13 bases between. CDR1 and CDR2 (germline): SGHRS, YFSETQ. The CDR3 sequence is 14 residues long. Assay: immunoSEQ multiplex PCR; the TCRdb copy retains only in-frame clones and omits some. The top ten hold about 10% of the sample, which has roughly 100,000 clones, roughly 81% seen once. This entry belongs to a study of blood T cell repertoires in COVID-19. Sequenced sample: peripheral blood. This receptor was identified in a man aged 40-49 years with active or convalescent COVID-19. This chain joins TRBV5-1 and TRBJ1-2; possible D gene TRBD1, 6 bases. The CDR3 coding sequence is TGCGCCAGCAGCTTGCAGGGGCAGATGGATGGCTACACCTTC. Its protein is CASSLQGQMDGYTF.